This entry is about one T cell receptor (beta chain). Its antigen is still unknown. No base-level quality is on record; no much larger clone is a single base apart. The germline V gene sets CDR1 to SQVTM and CDR2 to ANQGSEA. V is shortened by 7 bases, J by 4 bases, and the region joining them spans 14 bases. The CDR3 runs 12 residues from the cysteine to the phenylalanine. Just the 36-base CDR3 DNA is kept, in frame starting at base 1. Genomic DNA was isolated from the sorted cells so that the TCRbeta CDR3 region could be sequenced. The immunoSEQ Assay was used to sequence the TCRbeta CDR3 regions. As stored in TCRdb, this immuneACCESS dataset retains in-frame rearrangements with V and J assigned. A fraction of the clones does not appear; measured against another copy, unresolved V genes explain less than half of the discrepancy, and the remainder lacks a known reason. The sample includes over 70,000 clones, with 75% to 90% observed a single time. The top ten clones comprise roughly 0.2% of the sample.

This sample was included in a study of OX40 agonist ivuxolimab in advanced cancers. Background for the entire study: The costimulatory receptor OX40 (CD134) was targeted by ivuxolimab, a fully human IgG2 agonistic monoclonal antibody. The paper reports the monotherapy dose-escalation portion (N of about 47 patients) of the phase I ivuxolimab trial. The dose-escalation cohort was over 70% male with a mean age of about 58 years, ranging from roughly 23 to 79. Of the roughly 52 patients in dose escalation, approximately 20 had hepatocellular carcinoma, about 15 had melanoma, 9 had renal cell carcinoma and 9 had head and neck cancer. Patients were allowed to have had prior anti-PD-1, anti-PD-L1 or anti-CTLA-4 therapy, and around 37% of the dose-escalation patients had previously received checkpoint inhibitors. Intravenous ivuxolimab was administered to patients every 2 weeks at six dose levels: 0.01, 0.1, 0.3, 1.5, 3 and 10 mg/kg. Partial responses occurred in three dose-escalation patients, of whom one had hepatocellular carcinoma and two had cutaneous melanoma. The point of sequencing TCRbeta in the periphery was to test whether ivuxolimab changed TCR sequence diversity and drove clonal T-cell expansion.

Broader findings and caveats from the paper: Partial responders in the 0.1-3.0 mg/kg groups had among the lowest normalized peripheral clonal expansion, especially among CD8+ T cells. The antigen specificity of the clonally expanded peripheral T cells was not determined. At doses of 0.1 to 3.0 mg/kg, clonal expansion of both CD4+ and CD8+ blood T cells was observed from baseline to week 6. After ivuxolimab, more expanded clones were found on average in CD8+ T cells than in CD4+ T cells. Low levels of normalized T-cell clonal expansion were also seen in some nonresponding patients.

Patients with autoimmune disease history or receiving systemic immunosuppression were excluded from the trial. Peripheral blood for TCR sequencing was collected from all dose cohorts at baseline, on cycle 4 day 1, and on cycle 7 day 1. The samples were taken from a phase I, first-in-human, multicenter, open-label dose-escalation trial of ivuxolimab. The trial enrolled adults with locally advanced or metastatic head and neck squamous cell, hepatocellular, melanoma or renal cell carcinoma. CD4+ and CD8+ T cells were sorted separately from peripheral blood before TCR sequencing. The origin of this receptor is an adult with an advanced solid tumor such as melanoma, head and neck, liver or kidney cancer. This chain joins TRBV29-1 to TRBJ2-7; the D gene assignment is perhaps TRBD1 or TRBD2, with each matching 6 bases. Sequencing used CD4+ or CD8+ T cells sorted from blood, obtained in a trial of the OX40 agonist ivuxolimab. For the CDR3, the sequence is CSALRGGYEQYF. The DNA reads as follows: TGCAGCGCCTTGAGAGGGGGGTACGAGCAGTACTTC.